The 21 T cell receptor beta chains below all came from one sample that was sequenced in a study of T-cell reconstitution after alpha-beta-depleted transplantation in children. The library targeted TCRbeta and was prepared with unique molecular identifiers. TCRdb redid the calling of the PCR reads with MiXCR, one entry per CDR3 protein. Of just under 550,000 distinct CDR3 sequences listed, around 16% were seen once; the top ten hold over 3%. The source was PBMCs from the stem cell graft donor, collected from the stem cell graft. The receptors shown here come from a human donor who donated a stem cell graft to a child with acute lymphoblastic leukemia.

The chain links TRBV25-1 to TRBJ2-7, with D perhaps TRBD2 (6 bases). Germline V gives CDR1 MGHDK, CDR2 SYGVNS. The CDR3 extends over 13 amino acids. V was cut by 6 bases and J by 5 bases, with 14 bases left in between. The CDR3 reads CASSYGGDDEQYF. In DNA form, the CDR3 reads TGTGCCAGCAGCTATGGAGGGGACGACGAGCAGTACTTC.

This clonotype was seen many times. The chain carries TRBV5-1 and TRBJ1-4; 9 positions match TRBD1. The ends lost 5 bases at V and 6 bases at J; junction bases unmatched: 5. The CDR3 runs 14 residues. Germline V lookup: CDR1 SGHRS, CDR2 YFSETQ. Here the CDR3 reads CASSSDRGDEKLFF. The CDR3 DNA sequence: TGCGCCAGCAGTTCGGACAGGGGAGATGAAAAACTGTTTTTT.

CDR3 sequence: CASSKVKGKTYNEQFF. The DNA for the CDR3 is TGTGCCAGCAGCAAAGTGAAAGGAAAAACCTACAATGAGCAGTTCTTC. The V gene is TRBV7-6, the J gene TRBJ2-1; no reliable D call. Trimming removed 5 bases at V and 2 bases at J, with 16 bases between. Looked up from germline, CDR1 is SGHVS and CDR2 is FNYEAQ. The CDR3 consists of 16 residues.

This chain connects TRBV13 to TRBJ2-1, with 10 bases identical to TRBD2. Germline CDR1 PRHDT, CDR2 FYEKMQ (reference sequence). This CDR3 spans 13 amino acids. V shed 7 bases, J shed 10 bases, and the junction held 7 bases outside the gene matches. This CDR3 is CASKERGGLEQFF. Here the CDR3 DNA reads TGTGCCAGCAAGGAGCGGGGGGGATTGGAGCAGTTCTTC.

This clonotype was seen repeatedly, ten times or more. The chain employs TRBV5-1 and TRBJ2-5; TRBD1 agrees at 7 bases. Germline lookup yields CDR1 SGHRS and CDR2 YFSETQ. V shed 1 base and J 3 bases; nucleotides not matched to a gene: 0. The CDR3 length is 13 residues. The CDR3 here is CASSLTGEETQYF. The CDR3 coding sequence is TGCGCCAGCAGCTTGACAGGGGAAGAGACCCAGTACTTC. The variable domain in full, with the rest retrieved from reference TRBV5-1 and TRBJ2-5, is KAGVTQTPRYLIKTRGQQVTLSCSPISGHRSVSWYQQTPGQGLQFLFEYFSETQRNKGNFPGRFSGRQFSNSRSEMNVSTLELGDSALYLCASSLTGEETQYFGPGTRLLVL.

On this clonotype itself: This sequence may be a read error, since a much larger clone differs from it by one base. The chain couples TRBV15 to TRBJ1-1; 7 positions agree with TRBD1. Per the germline V gene, CDR1 is LNHNV and CDR2 is YYDKDF (reference sequence). This CDR3 region has 13 residues. Trimming took 5 bases from V and 1 from J; bases not matched to a gene: 1. This CDR3 is CATSWTGNTEAFF. CDR3 in DNA: TGTGCCACCAGCTGGACAGGGAACACTGAAGCTTTCTTT.

This clonotype was found a few times. The rearrangement joins TRBV5-6 to TRBJ2-1; a weak D match, TRBD2 (6 bases). CDR1 and CDR2 (germline): SGHDT, YYEEEE. This CDR3 has 14 amino acids. Trimming took off 0 bases at V and 9 bases at J, with 13 bases between the two ends. DNA for the CDR3: TGTGCCAGCAGCTTGGCGGGAGCTCAGGCTGAGCAGTTCTTC. It is translated as CASSLAGAQAEQFF. The variable domain in full, completed from reference TRBV5-6 and TRBJ2-1, reads DAGVTQSPTHLIKTRGQQVTLRCSPKSGHDTVSWYQQALGQGPQFIFQYYEEEERQRGNFPDRFSGHQFPNYSSELNVNALLLGDSALYLCASSLAGAQAEQFFGPGTRLTVL.

This clonotype has just a few counts. The chain recombines TRBV21-1 with TRBJ1-5; the table calls TRBD1, which could not be checked here. TRBV21-1 is tagged as a pseudogene. This CDR3 is 12 amino acids long. The CDR3 loop is CASSKLGGPQHF. The CDR3 DNA reads TGTGCCAGCAGCAAACTTGGGGGGCCCCAGCATTTT.

This sequence joins TRBV7-9 and TRBJ2-5; D gene uncertain. This CDR3 region has 13 residues. Trimming removed 3 bases at V and 5 bases at J, with 10 bases between. Germline CDR1 is SEHNR and CDR2 is FQNEAQ (reference sequence). CDR3 amino acids: CASSFPGWETQYF. CDR3 in DNA: TGTGCCAGCAGCTTCCCGGGTTGGGAGACCCAGTACTTC. Full variable domain (remainder filled in from reference TRBV7-9 and TRBJ2-5): DTGVSQNPRHKITKRGQNVTFRCDPISEHNRLYWYRQTLGQGPEFLTYFQNEAQLEKSRLLSDRFSAERPKGSFSTLEIQRTEQGDSAMYLCASSFPGWETQYFGPGTRLLVL.

The J gene is TRBJ2-3, the V gene TRBV10-3; 7 bases line up with TRBD2. Germline V CDR1 and CDR2: ENHRY, SYGVKD. V lost 4 bases and J lost 0; bases outside the gene matches: 4. The CDR3 spans 15 residues. Written as DNA, the CDR3 is TGTGCCATCAGTGTTTGGGAGGGCAGCACAGATACGCAGTATTTT. Amino acids: CAISVWEGSTDTQYF.

This clonotype was seen a handful of times. The chain couples TRBV7-9 to TRBJ2-1; the match to TRBD2 covers 12 bases. This CDR3 is built from 17 residues. V was clipped by 2 bases and J by 1 base; unmatched bases: 3. CDR1 is SEHNR, CDR2 FQNEAQ, per germline (reference sequence). CDR3 DNA sequence: TGTGCCAGCAGCTTACCGACTAGCGGGAGATCCTACAATGAGCAGTTCTTC. Its protein is CASSLPTSGRSYNEQFF.

In its sample, this clonotype was seen a few times. This chain uses TRBV11-3 with TRBJ1-1; TRBD1 is a possible D gene (6 bases). Between the trimmed V and J ends, which lost 5 bases and 4 bases, there was a span of 11 bases. This CDR3 is 13 amino acids long. Germline CDR1 is SGHNT and CDR2 is YENEEA. For the CDR3, the DNA is TGTGCCAGCAGCGAGAGGGGGATCACTGAAGCTTTCTTT. Translation: CASSERGITEAFF. The whole variable domain, filled in from reference TRBV11-3 and TRBJ1-1, reads EAGVVQSPRYKIIEKKQPVAFWCNPISGHNTLYWYLQNLGQGPELLIRYENEEAVDDSQLPKDRFSAERLKGVDSTLKIQPAELGDSAVYLCASSERGITEAFFGQGTRLTVV.

The chain combines TRBV11-2 with TRBJ2-2; D not resolved. The V gene lost 0 bases and the J gene lost 4 bases, with 24 bases spanning the gap. This CDR3 has 20 residues. Germline CDR1 is SGHAT and CDR2 is FQNNGV. The CDR3 nucleotides read TGTGCCAGCAGCTTAGATCGGTGGGGTAGCAGGTCCTCTCGCACCGGGGAGCTGTTTTTT. Translation: CASSLDRWGSRSSRTGELFF.

CDR3 sequence reads: CSALGQGAYNEQFF. The CDR3 DNA reads TGCAGCGCCCTGGGACAGGGGGCTTACAATGAGCAGTTCTTC. The chain links TRBV29-1 to TRBJ2-1; the match to TRBD1 covers 12 bases. The junction had 5 bases not matched to a gene; V was cut back by 7 bases and J by 4 bases. The CDR3 spans 14 residues. Germline CDR1 reads SQVTM; CDR2 reads ANQGSEA.

This chain links TRBV7-6 with TRBJ2-1; D perhaps matches TRBD2 (5 bases). The CDR3 is made up of 14 amino acids. Trimming stripped 5 bases from V and 6 bases from J, with 14 bases between. Germline CDR1 SGHVS, CDR2 FNYEAQ. This CDR3 is CASSRRWSGNEQFF. The CDR3 DNA reads as TGTGCCAGCAGCCGCCGGTGGAGCGGCAATGAGCAGTTCTTC.

In this sample, this clonotype turned up a few times. The rearrangement uses TRBV25-1 and TRBJ2-6; no clear D gene. Germline loops: CDR1 MGHDK, CDR2 SYGVNS. The CDR3 totals 13 residues. The V gene lost 11 bases and the J gene lost 1 base, with 9 bases spanning the gap. The CDR3 protein is CARIYSGANVLTF. Written as DNA, the CDR3 is TGTGCCCGGATTTATTCTGGGGCCAACGTCCTGACTTTC.

The chain has TRBV5-1 and TRBJ1-2; D ambiguous. Trimming shortened V by 4 bases and J by 6 bases, and 13 bases separated the two germline ends. Germline V gene sequence: CDR1 SGHRS, CDR2 YFSETQ. This CDR3 contains 13 residues. Here the CDR3 DNA reads TGCGCCAGCAGCCCGGCCAGCGGGAATGGCTACACCTTC. Translation gives CASSPASGNGYTF.

The genes are TRBV27 and TRBJ1-2; D unclear. This CDR3 is 15 amino acids long. Germline loops: CDR1 MNHEY, CDR2 SMNVEV (reference sequence). The ends were cut back, 2 bases at V and 3 bases at J, with 13 bases in the middle. The CDR3 DNA reads as TGTGCCAGCAGTTTAGGTTCCAGCTTGTACTATGGCTACACCTTC. Translation: CASSLGSSLYYGYTF.

This clonotype was seen a few times. The V call is TRBV5-1, the J call TRBJ1-1; D remains unclear. Per the germline V gene, CDR1 is SGHRS and CDR2 is YFSETQ. The CDR3 runs to 16 residues. Trimming took 1 base from V and 1 from J, leaving 14 bases between them. This CDR3 reads CASSLYGPGPNTEAFF. In DNA form, the CDR3 reads TGCGCCAGCAGCTTGTACGGCCCCGGCCCGAACACTGAAGCTTTCTTT.

In its sample, this clonotype was seen a few times. The CDR3 sequence is CASSERPGAWTEAFF. CDR3 DNA sequence: TGTGCCAGCAGTGAACGGCCAGGGGCTTGGACTGAAGCTTTCTTT. The chain combines TRBV2 with TRBJ1-1; perhaps TRBD1 as D (6 bases). The ends were cut back, 2 bases at V and 5 bases at J, with 15 bases in the middle. The germline gives CDR1 SNHLY, CDR2 FYNNEI. The CDR3 extends over 15 amino acids.

For the CDR3, the DNA is TGTGCCAGCAGCGTCAGTCCGGCGGACCCCTACGAGCAGTACTTC. Its protein is CASSVSPADPYEQYF. V and J are TRBV27 and TRBJ2-7; D gene unclear. V lost 6 bases, J lost 2 bases, and 17 bases lay in between. CDR3 size: 15 residues. CDR1 is MNHEY and CDR2 is SMNVEV in the germline V gene (reference sequence).